What follows are 25 T cell receptor beta chains derived from one specimen sequenced in a study of control samples from healthy donors and cancer patients (TCRdb year 2020). The library was prepared using the immunoSEQ multiplex PCR assay. The clones in this table, taken by TCRdb from immuneACCESS, are in-frame only. Not every clone is retained; where verified, under half of the shortfall comes from an unresolved V gene, and the cause of the rest is unknown. The sample table shows some 150,000 clones, and nearly 95% are seen once. Approximately 2.5% of the sample is held by the ten biggest clonotypes. The sequenced sample consisted of blood. Every receptor here comes from a man between 45 and 60 years old in good health.

The chain recombines TRBV6-4 with TRBJ2-2; tentatively, D is TRBD1 or TRBD2 (5 bases each). Germline V CDR1 and CDR2: MRHNA, SNTAGT. Trimming removed 0 bases from V and 6 bases from J, with 14 bases in between. This CDR3 contains 16 residues. The CDR3 spells CASSDSARRGAGELFF. CDR3 DNA sequence: TGTGCCAGCAGTGACTCAGCGCGGAGAGGGGCCGGGGAGCTGTTTTTT.

The gene calls are TRBV5-1 and TRBJ1-4; perhaps TRBD1 as D (6 bases). The CDR3 contains 17 residues. Per the germline V gene, CDR1 is SGHRS and CDR2 is YFSETQ. V lost 0 bases and J lost 5, with 17 bases in between. The CDR3 sequence is CASSLEAGAVGNEKLFF. CDR3 DNA: TGCGCCAGCAGCTTGGAAGCGGGGGCGGTGGGGAATGAAAAACTGTTTTTT.

DNA for the CDR3: TGTGCCAGCAGCTCCGGACTACCTAGTTTGGGATACGAGCAGTACTTC. This gives the protein CASSSGLPSLGYEQYF. The chain links TRBV7-3 to TRBJ2-7; TRBD2 might be the D (6 bases). Germline CDR1 reads SGHTA; CDR2 reads FQGTGA. This CDR3 spans 16 amino acids. Deletions cut 4 bases from V and 4 bases from J, with 20 bases between.

V is TRBV30 and J is TRBJ2-2; D might be TRBD2 (5 bases). The CDR3 is made up of 15 amino acids. Germline V gene lookup returns CDR1 GTSNPN and CDR2 SVGIG (reference sequence). With 0 bases removed from V and 3 bases from J, the gap between germline ends came to 11 bases. In DNA, the CDR3 is TGTGCCTGGAGTGTGGGCAGCGGAGACACCGGGGAGCTGTTTTTT. Translation gives CAWSVGSGDTGELFF.

This chain joins TRBV3-1 (or the pseudogene TRBV3-2) and TRBJ1-2; TRBD1 agrees at 9 bases. Germline trimming cut 5 bases from V and 6 bases from J; bases unmatched to any gene: 10. The CDR3 is 15 amino acids. Germline V gene sequence: CDR1 LGHDT, CDR2 YNNKEL (reference sequence). In nucleotides, the CDR3 is TGTGCCAGCAGCAACCCGACAGGGGGTGTCGATGGCTACACCTTC. It yields the protein CASSNPTGGVDGYTF.

The J gene is TRBJ2-5, the V gene TRBV27; D is possibly TRBD1 (5 bases). Germline lookup yields CDR1 MNHEY and CDR2 SMNVEV (reference sequence). The CDR3 runs 12 residues. The V end was cut by 2 bases, the J end by 4 bases, with 5 bases between. DNA for the CDR3: TGTGCCAGCAGTTTAAGGGGAGAGACCCAGTACTTC. Its translation is CASSLRGETQYF.

The chain links TRBV28 to TRBJ1-2; 7 positions match TRBD1. CDR3 length equals 13 residues. V trimming: 7 bases; J trimming: 4 bases; junction bases outside the gene matches: 6. Germline V gives CDR1 MDHEN, CDR2 SYDVKM. CDR3 residues: CASTTGEGYGYTF. As DNA, the CDR3 is TGTGCCAGCACCACAGGGGAGGGCTATGGCTACACCTTC.

DNA for the CDR3: TGTGCCAGCAGCGTAGACTACAGGGGTTCCGGCTACACCTTC. Amino acids: CASSVDYRGSGYTF. The V call is TRBV9, the J call TRBJ1-2, with 7 bases that match TRBD1. The CDR3 has 14 residues. V lost 0 bases, J lost 8 bases, and 7 bases stayed unmatched. Germline V gives CDR1 SGDLS, CDR2 YYNGEE.

The gene calls are TRBV15 and TRBJ2-1, with 7 bases matching TRBD2. The CDR3 runs 17 residues. CDR1 and CDR2 (germline): LNHNV, YYDKDF (reference sequence). With 4 bases clipped from V and 0 bases from J, the junction kept 9 bases outside the gene matches. The CDR3 sequence: CATSTSISGSSYNEQFF. In DNA, the CDR3 is TGTGCCACCAGCACCTCAATTAGCGGGTCCTCCTACAATGAGCAGTTCTTC.

The rearrangement links TRBV14 to TRBJ2-1; 10 bases map to TRBD2. Germline V gives CDR1 SGHDN, CDR2 FVKESK. With 2 bases clipped from V and 7 bases from J, the junction kept 8 bases outside the gene matches. This CDR3 spans 16 amino acids. Here the CDR3 reads CASSQQREGVGNEQFF. The DNA of the CDR3 is TGTGCCAGCAGCCAACAGCGGGAGGGGGTGGGAAATGAGCAGTTCTTC.

Notes on this clone: The same CDR3 is also encoded by other DNA sequences in this sample. The rearrangement joins TRBV5-1 to TRBJ2-3; no firm D call. In germline, CDR1 is SGHRS, CDR2 YFSETQ. Trimming cost V 4 bases and J 1 base, with 10 bases left between them. The CDR3 covers 14 residues. The CDR3 is CASSPRPGTDTQYF. CDR3 in DNA: TGCGCCAGCAGCCCAAGACCCGGCACAGATACGCAGTATTTT. Based on the CDR3 plus reference TRBV5-1 and TRBJ2-3, the full variable domain is KAGVTQTPRYLIKTRGQQVTLSCSPISGHRSVSWYQQTPGQGLQFLFEYFSETQRNKGNFPGRFSGRQFSNSRSEMNVSTLELGDSALYLCASSPRPGTDTQYFGPGTRLTVL.

The chain carries TRBV6-6 and TRBJ1-1; 7 positions agree with TRBD1. CDR1 MNHNY and CDR2 SVGAGI come from the germline V gene (reference sequence). V shed 2 bases and J 4 bases; nucleotides not matched to a gene: 10. CDR3 size: 16 residues. The CDR3 is CASSYPGLTGSTEAFF. The CDR3 DNA reads as TGTGCCAGCAGTTACCCCGGATTGACAGGGTCCACTGAAGCTTTCTTT.

The chain is built from TRBV4-1 and TRBJ2-4; D is unclear. The CDR3 is 11 residues long. Trimming removed 4 bases from V and 4 bases from J, with 2 bases in between. Germline CDR1 and CDR2: MGHRA and YSYEKL. CDR3 sequence reads: CASSRKNIQYF. CDR3 DNA sequence: TGCGCCAGCAGCCGGAAAAACATTCAGTACTTC.

This chain links TRBV7-9 with TRBJ1-5; D unclear. Per germline, CDR1 SEHNR and CDR2 FQNEAQ (reference sequence). Trimming removed 5 bases from V and 9 bases from J, with 11 bases in between. This CDR3 has 12 residues. The CDR3 loop is CASSEGPRPQHF. The CDR3 DNA follows: TGTGCCAGCAGCGAGGGCCCCCGGCCCCAGCATTTT.

V usage is TRBV5-6 and J usage is TRBJ2-2; no clear D gene. Germline loops: CDR1 SGHDT, CDR2 YYEEEE. Trimming stripped 4 bases from V and 6 bases from J, with 4 bases between. This CDR3 is built from 11 residues. CDR3 sequence (DNA): TGTGCCAGCAGCCTGCCCGGGGAGCTGTTTTTT. Protein sequence: CASSLPGELFF.

J is TRBJ1-6 and V is TRBV6-5; perhaps TRBD1 as D (5 bases). The CDR3 spans 15 residues. The germline V and J ends were trimmed by 7 bases and 3 bases, with 13 bases remaining between them. The germline gives CDR1 MNHEY, CDR2 SVGAGI. CDR3 protein: CASTRVSIYNSPLHF. CDR3 DNA sequence: TGTGCCAGCACCAGGGTGTCAATCTATAATTCACCCCTCCACTTT.

V gene TRBV4-1 combines with J gene TRBJ2-2; TRBD2 matches at 8 bases. The CDR3 covers 17 residues. Per the germline V gene, CDR1 is MGHRA and CDR2 is YSYEKL. Germline trimming cut 4 bases from V and 5 bases from J; bases unmatched to any gene: 12. The CDR3 nucleotides read TGCGCCAGCAGCCTCCAACCCCCCGGGGGGGGTACCGGGGAGCTGTTTTTT. The encoded protein is CASSLQPPGGGTGELFF.

The V and J genes are TRBV28 and TRBJ1-2; D might be TRBD1 (5 bases). From germline, CDR1 is MDHEN and CDR2 SYDVKM. The CDR3 contains 12 residues. V was shortened by 6 bases and J by 4 bases, with 9 bases between the two germline ends. CDR3 nucleotides: TGTGCCAGCAGCCGGGGGTCCTATGGCTACACCTTC. It yields the protein CASSRGSYGYTF.

The rearrangement joins TRBV4-1 to TRBJ2-7; 11 nucleotides match TRBD2. The V and J ends lost 0 bases and 6 bases, in that order; junction bases with no gene match: 4. CDR1 MGHRA and CDR2 YSYEKL come from the germline V gene. This CDR3 comprises 15 residues. The DNA of the CDR3 is TGCGCCAGCAGCCAAGACTCACTAGCGGGAGTCGAGCAGTACTTC. It encodes CASSQDSLAGVEQYF.

J is TRBJ2-3 and V is TRBV5-4, with D perhaps TRBD1 or TRBD2 (5 bases each). There are 16 residues in the CDR3. V lost 3 bases and J 1 base, leaving 15 bases between the germline ends. Germline assignment: CDR1 SGHNT and CDR2 YYREEE (reference sequence). CDR3 region: CASSSGPTRGTDTQYF. The CDR3 DNA follows: TGTGCCAGCAGCTCGGGACCCACCCGTGGCACAGATACGCAGTATTTT.

The chain employs TRBV3-1 (or the pseudogene TRBV3-2) and TRBJ1-3; D not certain. The CDR3 runs 16 residues. The germline CDR1 and CDR2 sequences are LGHDT and YNNKEL (reference sequence). V lost 4 bases to trimming and J lost 0 bases, with 13 bases between them. The DNA for the CDR3 is TGTGCCAGCAGCCTGGCCGTTATGAGCTCTGGAAACACCATATATTTT. This sequence encodes CASSLAVMSSGNTIYF.

This clone appeared a single time. This chain connects TRBV24-1 to TRBJ1-4, with 11 bases aligning to TRBD1. The CDR3 covers 15 residues. The germline V gene encodes CDR1 KGHDR and CDR2 SFDVKD. The V gene end was trimmed by 5 bases and the J gene end by 7 bases; junction bases not matched to a gene: 5. CDR3 protein: CATSGSGTGGEKLFF. CDR3 DNA: TGTGCCACCAGTGGCTCCGGGACAGGGGGTGAAAAACTGTTTTTT.

This sequence joins TRBV5-8 and TRBJ2-1; TRBD1 aligns across 10 bases. Germline CDR1 is SGHTS and CDR2 is YDEGEE. CDR3 length: 13 amino acids. J was trimmed by 7 bases and V by 5 bases; bases with no gene match: 3. The CDR3: CASSMDRGNEQFF. The CDR3 DNA follows: TGTGCCAGCAGTATGGACAGGGGGAATGAGCAGTTCTTC.

The V call is TRBV12-3 or TRBV12-4, the J call TRBJ1-5, with D unclear. The CDR3 is made up of 13 amino acids. V dropped 3 bases and J dropped 0 bases, with 3 bases sitting between them. The CDR3 loop reads CASSFNSNQPQHF. The CDR3 nucleotides are TGTGCCAGCAGTTTTAATAGCAATCAGCCCCAGCATTTT.

A few counts support this clone. The chain couples TRBV19 to TRBJ2-1; 10 bases match TRBD2. Germline assignment: CDR1 LNHDA and CDR2 SQIVND (reference sequence). The CDR3 is 14 amino acids. Unmatched junction bases numbered 6, after V lost 7 bases and J lost 6 bases. The CDR3 DNA sequence: TGTGCCAGTATGCCCAGCGGGAGGGCCAATGAGCAGTTCTTC. It codes for CASMPSGRANEQFF.